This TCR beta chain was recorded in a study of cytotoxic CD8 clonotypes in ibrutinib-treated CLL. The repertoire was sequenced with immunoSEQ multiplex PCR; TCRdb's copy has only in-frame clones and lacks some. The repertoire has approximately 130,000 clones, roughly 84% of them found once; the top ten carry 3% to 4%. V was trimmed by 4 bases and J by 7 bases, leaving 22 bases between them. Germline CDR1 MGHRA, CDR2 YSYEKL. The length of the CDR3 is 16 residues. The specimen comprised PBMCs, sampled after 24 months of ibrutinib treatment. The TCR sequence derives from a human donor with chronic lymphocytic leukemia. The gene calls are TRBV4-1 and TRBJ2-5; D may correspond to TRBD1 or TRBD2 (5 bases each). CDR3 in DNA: TGCGCCAGCAGCCCCGGGGCTTCAGCAGGAGCCGCGACCCAGTACTTC. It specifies CASSPGASAGAATQYF.